The entry that follows covers one TCR beta chain sequence. As yet, its antigen is unknown. A much larger clonotype is one base distant, so this may be a read error. This specimen comes from a study of T cells in Graves' hyperthyroidism and ophthalmopathy. Study at large: The authors collected peripheral blood at initial diagnosis, before any treatment.

Hyperthyroidism had been newly diagnosed in patients aged 18 to 65, and its duration was under 2 months. Amplification yielded TCR beta CDR3 regions, with RNA transcripts as the source. Primed by the HTBI set, a first-round RT-PCR was run on the TCR CDR3. Each CDR3 protein gets one entry after TCRdb re-called the multiplex PCR reads with MiXCR. This table holds approximately 320,000 distinct CDR3 sequences, 16% found once. This CDR3 has 15 residues. The germline V gene encodes CDR1 MNHEY and CDR2 SMNVEV (reference sequence). Study findings and constraints: Appearing also in blood were most of the thyroid clonotypes expanded above 0.001. Stable hyperthyroidism was separated from ophthalmopathy by a model based on 13 V-J features.

What was sequenced was blood. The V gene is TRBV27, the J gene TRBJ2-3; D unclear. This sequence was found in a man aged 25-40 years with Graves' hyperthyroidism. The CDR3 region is CAGSLILGITDTQYF. The CDR3 DNA reads as TGTGCCGGCAGTTTAATTCTGGGAATCACAGATACGCAGTATTTT.